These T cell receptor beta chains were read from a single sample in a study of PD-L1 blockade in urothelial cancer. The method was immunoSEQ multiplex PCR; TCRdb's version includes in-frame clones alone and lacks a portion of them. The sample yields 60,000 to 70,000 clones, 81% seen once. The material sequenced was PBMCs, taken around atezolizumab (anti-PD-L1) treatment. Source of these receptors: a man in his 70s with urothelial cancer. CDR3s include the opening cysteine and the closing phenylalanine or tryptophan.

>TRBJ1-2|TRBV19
CASSSRLSDGYTF
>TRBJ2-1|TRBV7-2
CASSFRTSFSSSYNEQFF
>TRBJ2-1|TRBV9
CASSPEGGGAYNEQFF
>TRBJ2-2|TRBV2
CASSEQTGGGDTGELFF
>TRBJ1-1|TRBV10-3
CAISEPTDRLNTEAFF
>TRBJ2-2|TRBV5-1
CASSQQGPDTGELFF
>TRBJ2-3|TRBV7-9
CASSLAQVGGRAPDTQYF
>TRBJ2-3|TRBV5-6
CASSFVRAGGPMADTQYF
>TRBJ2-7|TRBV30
CAWSRGGASFRPQYF
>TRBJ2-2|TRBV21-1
CASSRSGSLSSGELFF
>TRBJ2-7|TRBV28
CASSSLLSSGSVYEQYF
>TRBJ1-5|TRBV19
CASRQGGAGPQHF
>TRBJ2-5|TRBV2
CASRKDLQETQYF
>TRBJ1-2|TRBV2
CARDRDRGPMNYGYTF
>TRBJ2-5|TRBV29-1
CSVGLETQYF
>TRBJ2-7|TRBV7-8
CASSLSSGSREQYF
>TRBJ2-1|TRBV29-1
CSVGSGRSNEQFF
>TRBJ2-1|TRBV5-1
CASSWTGGGSDEQFF
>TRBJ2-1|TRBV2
CASTFLSGRGGNEQFF
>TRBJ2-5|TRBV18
CASSRYKQGAGPETQYF
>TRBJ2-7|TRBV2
CASSDSRNYEQYF
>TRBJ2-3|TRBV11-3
CASSSGLGDTQYF
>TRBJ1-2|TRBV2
CASSAKTGGGGYTF
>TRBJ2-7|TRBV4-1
CASSQGQGISYEQYF
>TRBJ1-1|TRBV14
CASRLLMGANTEAFF
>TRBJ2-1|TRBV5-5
CASSSVRGYPYNEQFF
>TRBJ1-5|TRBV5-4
CASSFGGNQPQHF
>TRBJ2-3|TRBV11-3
CASSLGPGTASTDTQYF
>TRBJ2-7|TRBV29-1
CSVYRAATYEQYF
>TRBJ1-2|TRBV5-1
CASSLTGANYGYTF
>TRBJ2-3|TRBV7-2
CASSLAAGPDTQYF
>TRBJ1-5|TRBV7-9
CASSARGNQPQHF
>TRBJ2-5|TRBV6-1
CASSGEIQGTQETQYF
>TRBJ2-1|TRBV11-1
CASSLDFGTGSSEQFF
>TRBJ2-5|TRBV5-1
CASSLGLAGGGETQYF
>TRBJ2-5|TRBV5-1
CASSLEPGLEYETQYF
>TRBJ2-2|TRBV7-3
CASSHSGTGELFF
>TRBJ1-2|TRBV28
CASSLKTGVSGYTF
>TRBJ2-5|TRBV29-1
CSVGRDIQETQYF
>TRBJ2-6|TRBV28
CASRGDGANVLTF
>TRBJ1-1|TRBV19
CASSPIWRGNTEAFF
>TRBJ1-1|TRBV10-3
CAISQGVTEAFF
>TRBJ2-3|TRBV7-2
CASSLASGTRAQYF
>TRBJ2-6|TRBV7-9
CASSSRGGTGANVLTF
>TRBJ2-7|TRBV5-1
CASSPLQGALYEQYF
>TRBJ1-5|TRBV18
CASSPDRDQPQHF
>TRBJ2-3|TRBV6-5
CASTPTGGTDTQYF
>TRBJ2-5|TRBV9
CASSVSGAGGGQETQYF
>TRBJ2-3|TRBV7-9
CASSASGSTDTQYF
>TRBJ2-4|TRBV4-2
CASSQGSTSGRDYIAKNIQYF
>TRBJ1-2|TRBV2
CASLQGSNYGYTF
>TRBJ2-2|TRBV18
CASSPPSSGRTAGELFF
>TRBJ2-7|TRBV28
CASTRVLSYEQYF
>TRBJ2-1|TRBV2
CASEAGLSYNEQFF
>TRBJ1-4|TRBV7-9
CASSSSGLTNEKLFF
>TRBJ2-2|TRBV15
CATSVSGGNTGELFF